The source of this T cell receptor (beta chain) is a study of blood T cell repertoires in COVID-19. This CDR3 contains 14 residues. Germline assignment: CDR1 SGHNT and CDR2 YYREEE (reference sequence). Unmatched junction bases numbered 8, after V lost 5 bases and J lost 6 bases. The repertoire was sequenced with immunoSEQ multiplex PCR; TCRdb's copy has only in-frame clones and lacks some. Here the sample spans around 310,000 clones, roughly 90% being singletons. This rearrangement joins TRBV5-4 to TRBJ1-2; 9 bases map to TRBD1. This clonotype was sampled from a woman aged 45 to 65 with active or convalescent COVID-19. The sequenced sample consisted of peripheral blood. In nucleotides, the CDR3 is TGTGCCAGCAGTCGACAGGGGGTGGGAAATGGCTACACCTTC. Encoded protein: CASSRQGVGNGYTF.